This is a list of T cell receptor beta chains from one sample in a study of lymphopenia after photon versus proton radiotherapy. Sequencing used immunoSEQ multiplex PCR; TCRdb keeps in-frame clones, though not all of them. In the table there are about 40,000 clones, more than 70% of which are singletons. Specimen: peripheral blood, collected from a patient treated with proton-based radiotherapy. The receptors here all came from a woman in her 70s with pancreatic cancer. Some clones in this sample may be carry-over from other donors' samples. Both conserved end residues are part of each CDR3. The D gene is left open where the match is weak. Clone size is shown for a subset of rows, as once, few, many or a class of expanded clone.

DNA: TGCGCCAGCAGCCAAGGTCTCCCCGGGACAGGGGTTAATTCACCCCTCCACTTT; CDR3: CASSQGLPGTGVNSPLHF; J: TRBJ1-6; V: TRBV4-1; length: 18; size: NA; D: TRBD1
DNA: TGTGCCAGCAGCTGGGGACGGGTTCAAGAGACCCAGTACTTC; CDR3: CASSWGRVQETQYF; J: TRBJ2-5; V: TRBV7-6; length: 14; size: NA; D: NA
DNA: TGTGCCAGCAGCATCGGAGGGGGGATGGAGACCCAGTACTTC; CDR3: CASSIGGGMETQYF; J: TRBJ2-5; V: TRBV9; length: 14; size: NA; D: NA
DNA: TGTGCCTACGTCGCAGGACAGGGTATAGTTGACACTGAAGCTTTCTTT; CDR3: CAYVAGQGIVDTEAFF; J: TRBJ1-1; V: TRBV30; length: 16; size: NA; D: TRBD1
DNA: TGTGCCAGCAGTTTCCGGGGGAAAACGTTAGAGACCCAGTACTTC; CDR3: CASSFRGKTLETQYF; J: TRBJ2-5; V: TRBV6-6; length: 15; size: once; D: NA
DNA: TGTGCCAGCAGCAAATCTAGCGGTGTAGGAGAGACCCAGTACTTC; CDR3: CASSKSSGVGETQYF; J: TRBJ2-5; V: TRBV11-2; length: 15; size: NA; D: TRBD2
DNA: TGTGCCATCAGTGAGGGACCCCACACCGGGGAGCTGTTTTTT; CDR3: CAISEGPHTGELFF; J: TRBJ2-2; V: TRBV10-3; length: 14; size: NA; D: NA
DNA: TGCGCCAGCAGCCAAAGCGGGAGGGCCACAGATACGCAGTATTTT; CDR3: CASSQSGRATDTQYF; J: TRBJ2-3; V: TRBV5-1; length: 15; size: NA; D: TRBD2
DNA: TGTGCCTGGAGTGGCGGGGGCTTAGACTATAATTCACCCCTCCACTTT; CDR3: CAWSGGGLDYNSPLHF; J: TRBJ1-6; V: TRBV30; length: 16; size: few; D: NA
DNA: TGCAGCGTTTCGTTGCGCACTGAAGCTTTCTTT; CDR3: CSVSLRTEAFF; J: TRBJ1-1; V: TRBV29-1; length: 11; size: NA; D: NA
DNA: TGCGCCAGCAGCCCGTCCAAATACAATGAGCAGTTCTTC; CDR3: CASSPSKYNEQFF; J: TRBJ2-1; V: TRBV4-3; length: 13; size: NA; D: NA
DNA: TGTGCCAGCAGCTTAGAACGGACAGGGGGAGGCTATGAGCAGTTCTTC; CDR3: CASSLERTGGGYEQFF; J: TRBJ2-1; V: TRBV7-2; length: 16; size: NA; D: TRBD1
DNA: TGTGCCAGCAGTGATGATAGGCAGGGGGCCGGGGAGCTGTTTTTT; CDR3: CASSDDRQGAGELFF; J: TRBJ2-2; V: TRBV2; length: 15; size: NA; D: TRBD1
DNA: TGCGCCAGCAGCTTAATTACTAGCGGGATTACCAAAAACATTCAGTACTTC; CDR3: CASSLITSGITKNIQYF; J: TRBJ2-4; V: TRBV5-1; length: 17; size: NA; D: TRBD2
DNA: TGTGCCAGCAGCTTAAATGTGGGTCGGAATGAGCAGTTCTTC; CDR3: CASSLNVGRNEQFF; J: TRBJ2-1; V: TRBV7-3; length: 14; size: NA; D: NA
DNA: TGCGCCAGCAGCCTGGAACTCAGAGGACTAGCTAGCTCCTACGAGCAGTACTTC; CDR3: CASSLELRGLASSYEQYF; J: TRBJ2-7; V: TRBV4-3; length: 18; size: NA; D: TRBD2
DNA: TGTGCCAGCAGCCCTAGCGGGAGAGCCTACGAGCAGTACTTC; CDR3: CASSPSGRAYEQYF; J: TRBJ2-7; V: TRBV7-9; length: 14; size: NA; D: TRBD2
DNA: TGTGCCAGCAGTTCTTTGGACGTCGCCGGCGACGAGCAGTACTTC; CDR3: CASSSLDVAGDEQYF; J: TRBJ2-7; V: TRBV25-1; length: 15; size: NA; D: NA
DNA: TGTGCCAGCGCCGGGACAGGGACCTACAATGAGCAGTTCTTC; CDR3: CASAGTGTYNEQFF; J: TRBJ2-1; V: TRBV18; length: 14; size: NA; D: TRBD1
DNA: TGTGCCAGCAGTTCCACACAGAATAGCAATCAGCCCCAGCATTTT; CDR3: CASSSTQNSNQPQHF; J: TRBJ1-5; V: TRBV6-5; length: 15; size: NA; D: NA
DNA: TGTGCCTTCGCCACTACAATCGACAGGGCGCTGGGAGAGACCCAGTACTTC; CDR3: CAFATTIDRALGETQYF; J: TRBJ2-5; V: TRBV15; length: 17; size: NA; D: TRBD1
DNA: TGTGCCAGCAGCTTATCAGGAGAGACCCAGTACTTC; CDR3: CASSLSGETQYF; J: TRBJ2-5; V: TRBV27; length: 12; size: NA; D: NA
DNA: TGTGCCAGCAGCTCCCTACCACGACTAGCTCACTACGAGCAGTACTTC; CDR3: CASSSLPRLAHYEQYF; J: TRBJ2-7; V: TRBV11-1; length: 16; size: NA; D: TRBD2
DNA: TGTGCCAGCAGTGCTAACTTAGGGGACACTCCTATCTACGAGCAGTACTTC; CDR3: CASSANLGDTPIYEQYF; J: TRBJ2-7; V: TRBV28; length: 17; size: few; D: NA
DNA: TGTGCCAGCAGCTTAGTTTCAGGGACTCTGAACACTGAAGCTTTCTTT; CDR3: CASSLVSGTLNTEAFF; J: TRBJ1-1; V: TRBV11-2; length: 16; size: once; D: NA
DNA: TGTGCCAGCAGCCAGGGTCGGGGTAGCACAGATACGCAGTATTTT; CDR3: CASSQGRGSTDTQYF; J: TRBJ2-3; V: TRBV7-2; length: 15; size: few; D: NA